The subject of this entry is one T cell receptor (beta chain). The data stem from a study of PD-1 blockade in classical Hodgkin lymphoma. CDR3 length: 16 residues. Losses at the gene ends were 1 base for V and 7 bases for J; bases not matched to a gene: 9. CDR1 and CDR2 (germline): SGHDT, YYEEEE. Time point: cycle 4 day 1 (C4D1), after 6 weeks of nivolumab. After autologous stem cell transplantation all patients relapsed, and prior brentuximab vedotin exposure differed between cohorts. The assay was immunoSEQ multiplex PCR, and TCRdb's table has in-frame clones only and misses some. This table holds roughly 41,000 clones, about two thirds found once.

The sequence derives from a human donor with classical Hodgkin lymphoma. This chain uses TRBV5-6 with TRBJ2-1; 9 bases map to TRBD2. The sample was peripheral blood mononuclear cells (PBMCs), taken before the fourth cycle of nivolumab. CDR3 amino acids: CASSLTMSSGANEQFF. CDR3 sequence (DNA): TGTGCCAGCAGCTTGACGATGTCTAGCGGGGCTAATGAGCAGTTCTTC.